Presented here are 10 T cell receptor beta chains from one specimen sequenced in a study of blood T cell repertoires in COVID-19. Libraries were prepared by immunoSEQ multiplex PCR; TCRdb keeps only in-frame clonotypes and omits some of them. Here the sample spans some 140,000 clones, 79% being singletons. The specimen sequenced was peripheral blood. All receptors come from a man in his fifties or sixties with acute or convalescent COVID-19.

This chain joins TRBV28 and TRBJ1-2; 8 bases are a match to TRBD1. This CDR3 has 16 residues. The germline gives CDR1 MDHEN, CDR2 SYDVKM. J gave up 7 bases and V 5 bases, and 15 bases lay outside the gene matches. CDR3 DNA sequence: TGTGCCAGCAGTCTCATCACGGTAGGACAGGGTGGTGGCTACACCTTC. Translated, it gives CASSLITVGQGGGYTF.

Of note for this clone: Other DNA sequences within the sample encode an identical CDR3. This chain connects TRBV9 to TRBJ2-7; D remains ambiguous. Per the germline V gene, CDR1 is SGDLS and CDR2 is YYNGEE. The CDR3 runs 14 residues. V dropped 0 bases and J dropped 0 bases, with 7 bases sitting between them. CDR3: CASSVDHSSYEQYF. Here the CDR3 DNA reads TGTGCCAGCAGCGTAGACCACAGCTCCTACGAGCAGTACTTC.

The chain employs TRBV2 and TRBJ1-5; 7 nucleotides match TRBD1. Trimming took 6 bases from V and 0 from J; bases not matched to a gene: 8. The CDR3 spans 16 residues. The germline V gene encodes CDR1 SNHLY and CDR2 FYNNEI. CDR3 sequence reads: CASRETGSLSNQPQHF. The CDR3 coding sequence is TGTGCCAGCAGGGAGACAGGGTCCCTTAGCAATCAGCCCCAGCATTTT.

J is TRBJ1-1 and V is TRBV3-1 (or the pseudogene TRBV3-2), with D uncertain. V was cut by 0 bases and J by 5 bases, with 10 bases left in between. The CDR3 sequence is 14 residues long. The germline gives CDR1 LGHDT, CDR2 YNNKEL (reference sequence). The CDR3 DNA reads as TGTGCCAGCAGCCAAGATGGAGGGAGGACTGAAGCTTTCTTT. Translation gives CASSQDGGRTEAFF.

The V call is TRBV29-1, the J call TRBJ1-1; D unresolved. The V end lost 0 bases, the J end lost 4 bases, and 3 bases lay between the germline ends. Germline loops: CDR1 SQVTM, CDR2 ANQGSEA. The length of the CDR3 is 11 residues. DNA of the CDR3: TGCAGCGTTGAAGATCTCACTGAAGCTTTCTTT. Translating gives CSVEDLTEAFF. Combining the CDR3 with reference TRBV29-1 and TRBJ1-1 gives the whole variable domain SAVISQKPSRDICQRGTSLTIQCQVDSQVTMMFWYRQQPGQSLTLIATANQGSEATYESGFVIDKFPISRPNLTFSTLTVSNMSPEDSSIYLCSVEDLTEAFFGQGTRLTVV.

The V gene is TRBV30, the J gene TRBJ1-1; 9 bases map to TRBD1. Trimming cost V 8 bases and J 5 bases; bases outside gene matches: 6. The CDR3 totals 12 residues. CDR1 is GTSNPN, CDR2 SVGIG, per germline (reference sequence). The CDR3 DNA reads TGTGCCGGGGACAGGGAGAGGACTGAAGCTTTCTTT. It translates to CAGDRERTEAFF.

The chain employs TRBV19 and TRBJ1-5; TRBD1 might be the D (6 bases). Germline CDR1 LNHDA, CDR2 SQIVND (reference sequence). The CDR3 totals 14 residues. With 5 bases removed from V and 3 bases from J, the gap between germline ends came to 11 bases. The CDR3 nucleotides read TGTGCCAGTAGTGCCTGGGACACCAATCAGCCCCAGCATTTT. Translating gives CASSAWDTNQPQHF. Looking up the rest from reference TRBV19 and TRBJ1-5 gives the full variable domain: DGGITQSPKYLFRKEGQNVTLSCEQNLNHDAMYWYRQDPGQGLRLIYYSQIVNDFQKGDIAEGYSVSREKKESFPLTVTSAQKNPTAFYLCASSAWDTNQPQHFGDGTRLSIL.

This chain connects TRBV27 to TRBJ2-3; D is unclear. Trimming pared 5 bases from V and 2 bases from J, leaving 8 bases between. The CDR3 sequence is 13 residues long. Germline CDR1 and CDR2: MNHEY and SMNVEV (reference sequence). The CDR3 coding sequence is TGTGCCAGCAGTCCCCAAAACACAGATACGCAGTATTTT. As protein: CASSPQNTDTQYF.

This chain joins TRBV6-5 and TRBJ1-2; D not resolved. Trimming removed 8 bases from V and 7 bases from J, with 20 bases in between. In germline, CDR1 is MNHEY, CDR2 SVGAGI. The CDR3 covers 14 residues. CDR3 residues: CASRDAGGRGGYTF. DNA of the CDR3: TGTGCCAGCCGAGACGCGGGTGGAAGAGGTGGCTACACCTTC.

In this sample, this clone turned up a few times. The J gene is TRBJ2-2, the V gene TRBV4-2; a weak D match, TRBD2 (6 bases). CDR1 and CDR2 (germline): LGHNA, YNFKEQ. V was cut by 4 bases and J by 2 bases, with 11 bases left in between. This CDR3 has 15 amino acids. The CDR3 reads CASSREAENTGELFF. The CDR3 bases are TGTGCCAGCAGCCGGGAGGCTGAAAACACCGGGGAGCTGTTTTTT.